This TCR beta chain originates from a study of T cells in Graves' hyperthyroidism and ophthalmopathy (dated by TCRdb to between 2018 and 2021). Background on the whole study: A discovery cohort of roughly 100 patients, about 44 with Graves' ophthalmopathy and 55 to 60 with stable Graves' hyperthyroidism, was used to find distinguishing TCR V-J signatures. The approximately 98 discovery patients were randomly divided into training and test sets at a 7:3 ratio. After sampling, hyperthyroidism patients received methimazole starting at 30 mg daily, and ophthalmopathy patients received high-dose intravenous methylprednisolone. Whether ophthalmopathy could be predicted prospectively was tested in an independent validation cohort made up of under 20 hyperthyroidism patients plus 17 patients who later progressed to ophthalmopathy. In about six Graves' hyperthyroidism patients, the study also compared T-cell repertoires from thyroid tissue with T-cell repertoires from blood. According to the paper, TCR Vbeta CDR3 sequencing was carried out on about 140 peripheral blood samples, which came from 40 to 45 ophthalmopathy, 80 or so hyperthyroidism and roughly 17 progressor patients. What the research found in general, with its limitations: In validation, the model predicted progression to ophthalmopathy a median of about 5.9 months before onset, with around 70% sensitivity and 72.22% specificity. A 13 V-J signature model separated ophthalmopathy from stable hyperthyroidism, with around 88% sensitivity and about 81% specificity in cross-validation and 80%/75% in testing. No statistical method was used to set the sample size in advance, and investigators knew the group allocation. Blood samples also contained most of the expanded thyroid clonotypes (frequency above 0.001), which suggests that blood repertoires may reflect thyroid immune responses.

Graves' hyperthyroidism was defined as stable when no progression to ophthalmopathy occurred over 18 months of follow-up. Hyperthyroidism patients were aged 18 to 65 years and newly diagnosed, with disease duration of less than 2 months. Patients with uncontrolled infections, other autoimmune diseases, pregnancy or lactation were excluded. Diagnoses were established on the basis of clinical symptoms, serum thyroxine and TRAb, thyroid ultrasound, and orbital computed tomography. Total RNA was extracted using Trizol reagent, and RNA quality was assessed on an Agilent 2100 Bioanalyzer. TCR beta CDR3 regions were amplified from RNA transcripts. A first-round RT-PCR of the TCR CDR3 used the HTBI primer set with the Qiagen OneStep RT-PCR kit. Libraries were constructed in a second round of multiplex PCR, after which size selection and purification were performed. Libraries were sequenced paired-end with 100 bp reads on an Illumina HiSeq2000. From the authors' description of their analysis: SOAPnuke was used to process the raw data, throwing out any read that contained adapters or uncalled bases, had a mean Phred below 15, or lacked an exact constant-primer or identifier match. COPE v1.2.5 was used to merge high-quality paired reads, and clonotypes were defined as unique nucleotide sequences. MiTCR v1.1 was used to align clonotypes to the IMGT TRBV, TRBD and TRBJ reference segments. Only V-J combinations with frequency above 0.0001, covering 99.2% of repertoires, were analysed. A TCS score was defined as the ratio between F50 (clonal expansion) and ExV (chaos), using BLOSUM62-based TCRdist between CDR3 peptides within each V-J. Welch's t-statistics and random forest reduced approximately 520 V-J features to about 13, which were used in a naive Bayes classifier (R e1071). Thyroid-blood repertoire similarity was quantified with the Morisita-Horn index. Using fastp trimming at Q25 and MiXCR clonotype assembly, TCRdb reanalyzed the public sequencing data and kept in-frame beta chains. Each entry merges the rows of one CDR3 protein and shows their most common DNA and genes. TCRdb's processing, not the authors', yielded these V and J calls. The table for this sample lists 610,000 or so distinct CDR3 sequences; 40% to 55% of them were counted only once. The ten most abundant clones make up more than 7% of the sample.

This clonotype was recorded many times. Its specific antigen is unknown. Base-call qualities are not available, and no considerably larger clone is one nucleotide away. Measured from the cysteine to the phenylalanine, the CDR3 is 12 residues long. Only CDR3 DNA is held: 36 bases, read in frame from base 1. The V and J ends are trimmed by 4 bases and 8 bases, leaving 8 bases between them. The sample was peripheral blood or thyroid tissue (not recorded which). The V gene is TRBV12-3 or TRBV12-4 and the J gene is TRBJ1-4; the D gene is perhaps TRBD1, from 5 matching bases. The TCR originated in a woman in her late teens or twenties with Graves' hyperthyroidism. The CDR3 loop reads CASSWAGEKLFF. The DNA sequence is TGTGCCAGCAGTTGGGCAGGGGAAAAACTGTTTTTT.